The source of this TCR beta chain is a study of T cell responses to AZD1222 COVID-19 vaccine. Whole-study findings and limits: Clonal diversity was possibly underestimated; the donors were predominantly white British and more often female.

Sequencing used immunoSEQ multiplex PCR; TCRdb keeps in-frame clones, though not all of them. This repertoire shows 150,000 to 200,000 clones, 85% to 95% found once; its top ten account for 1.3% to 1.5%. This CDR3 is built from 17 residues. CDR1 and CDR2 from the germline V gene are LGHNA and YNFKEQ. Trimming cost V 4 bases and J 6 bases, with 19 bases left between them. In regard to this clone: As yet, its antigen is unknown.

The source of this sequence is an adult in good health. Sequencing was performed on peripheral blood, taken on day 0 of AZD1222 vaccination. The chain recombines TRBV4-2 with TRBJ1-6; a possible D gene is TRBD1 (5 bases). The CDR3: CASSPPMTVDFNSPLHF. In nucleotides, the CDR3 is TGTGCCAGCAGCCCGCCTATGACAGTCGATTTTAATTCACCCCTCCACTTT.